Below, one T cell receptor (beta chain) is given with its context. Method: immunoSEQ multiplex PCR; TCRdb's copy keeps in-frame clones and lacks some. The sample comprises 150,000 to 200,000 clones, 87% of which are singletons, and approximately 1.4% rests with the top ten. These data belong to a study of blood T cell repertoires in COVID-19. Looking at the study overall: PBMCs, B-cell-depleted T cells, or T cells were the source of the cDNA or gDNA that made up the material.

The CDR3 sequence is 16 residues long. CDR1 SGHRS and CDR2 YFSETQ come from the germline V gene. The ends lost 4 bases at V and 5 bases at J; junction bases unmatched: 11. The chain employs TRBV5-1 and TRBJ2-3; TRBD1 aligns across 9 bases. The origin of this receptor is a woman aged 45-65 years with acute or convalescent COVID-19. Sample: peripheral blood. The CDR3 loop reads CASSLRDRVPRDTQYF. The CDR3 nucleotides read TGCGCCAGCAGCCTCCGGGACAGGGTACCTCGAGATACGCAGTATTTT.